These 5 T cell receptor beta chains were sequenced from one sample in a study of T cell clonality in common variable immunodeficiency. Profiled with immunoSEQ multiplex PCR; TCRdb holds only in-frame clones, not every one. Captured here are fewer than 55,000 clones, none seen once; the top ten comprise about 2%. Material for sequencing was peripheral blood mononuclear cells. These receptors were obtained from a person aged 18 to 70 in good health.

In its sample, this clone was seen many times. With the read ending 3 residues before the CDR3 end, the germline J gene is used to fill in that end. The chain joins TRBV10-3 to TRBJ2-1; a possible D gene is TRBD1 (6 bases). This CDR3 has 18 residues. Trimming took off 8 bases at V and 7 bases at J, with 30 bases between the two ends. Germline V gives CDR1 ENHRY, CDR2 SYGVKD. The CDR3 reads CAIALPHMGAGVGNEQFF. The CDR3 DNA, read in part, is TGTGCCATCGCCTTACCCCACATGGGGGCGGGTGTGGGAAATGAG.

This clone was detected only a few times. The read ends 3 residues before the CDR3 terminus; that terminus is restored from the germline J gene. The rearrangement links TRBV11-3 to TRBJ2-5; D is unresolved. V dropped 0 bases and J dropped 5 bases, with 13 bases sitting between them. The V gene's germline CDR1 is SGHNT and CDR2 YENEEA. This CDR3 spans 15 amino acids. The sequenced CDR3 bases are TGTGCCAGCAGCTTAGATGGTTCAGGCTGGGAGACC. Its protein product is CASSLDGSGWET. The full CDR3 is CASSLDGSGWETQYF.

This clone has a count of ten or more. The read is 3 residues too short to cover the CDR3 end, so that end is filled in from the germline J gene. The chain uses TRBV20-1 and TRBJ1-4; D not certain. The CDR3 sequence is 14 residues long. The germline gives CDR1 DFQATT, CDR2 SNEGSKA (reference sequence). Between the trimmed V and J ends, which lost 4 bases and 4 bases, there was a span of 13 bases. CDR3 bases read: TGCAGTGCTAAGTTTGGAGACATTAATGAAAAA. It encodes CSAKFGDINEK. The whole CDR3 protein reads CSAKFGDINEKLFF.

Ten or more counts support this clone. The read terminates 3 residues ahead of where the CDR3 ends, so the germline J gene completes it. This chain uses TRBV18 with TRBJ2-5, with 9 bases matching TRBD1. CDR3 length equals 13 residues. V gave up 8 bases and J gave up 7 bases; unmatched junction bases: 8. Germline lookup yields CDR1 KGHSH and CDR2 LQKENI. The chain's CDR3 is CASTWTGVGTQYF. CDR3 DNA, as far as it was read: TGTGCCAGCACTTGGACAGGGGTGGGGACC.

This clone was counted many times. The read terminates 3 residues ahead of where the CDR3 ends, so the germline J gene completes it. This sequence joins TRBV20-1 and TRBJ1-5; D not certain. V gave up 2 bases and J gave up 5 bases, with 16 bases separating them. Germline assignment: CDR1 DFQATT and CDR2 SNEGSKA (reference sequence). CDR3 length equals 15 residues. CDR3 bases read: TGCAGTGCTAGACCCGGGGAATTGGTATATCAGCCC. Protein product: CSARPGELVYQP. The CDR3 in its entirety is CSARPGELVYQPQHF.